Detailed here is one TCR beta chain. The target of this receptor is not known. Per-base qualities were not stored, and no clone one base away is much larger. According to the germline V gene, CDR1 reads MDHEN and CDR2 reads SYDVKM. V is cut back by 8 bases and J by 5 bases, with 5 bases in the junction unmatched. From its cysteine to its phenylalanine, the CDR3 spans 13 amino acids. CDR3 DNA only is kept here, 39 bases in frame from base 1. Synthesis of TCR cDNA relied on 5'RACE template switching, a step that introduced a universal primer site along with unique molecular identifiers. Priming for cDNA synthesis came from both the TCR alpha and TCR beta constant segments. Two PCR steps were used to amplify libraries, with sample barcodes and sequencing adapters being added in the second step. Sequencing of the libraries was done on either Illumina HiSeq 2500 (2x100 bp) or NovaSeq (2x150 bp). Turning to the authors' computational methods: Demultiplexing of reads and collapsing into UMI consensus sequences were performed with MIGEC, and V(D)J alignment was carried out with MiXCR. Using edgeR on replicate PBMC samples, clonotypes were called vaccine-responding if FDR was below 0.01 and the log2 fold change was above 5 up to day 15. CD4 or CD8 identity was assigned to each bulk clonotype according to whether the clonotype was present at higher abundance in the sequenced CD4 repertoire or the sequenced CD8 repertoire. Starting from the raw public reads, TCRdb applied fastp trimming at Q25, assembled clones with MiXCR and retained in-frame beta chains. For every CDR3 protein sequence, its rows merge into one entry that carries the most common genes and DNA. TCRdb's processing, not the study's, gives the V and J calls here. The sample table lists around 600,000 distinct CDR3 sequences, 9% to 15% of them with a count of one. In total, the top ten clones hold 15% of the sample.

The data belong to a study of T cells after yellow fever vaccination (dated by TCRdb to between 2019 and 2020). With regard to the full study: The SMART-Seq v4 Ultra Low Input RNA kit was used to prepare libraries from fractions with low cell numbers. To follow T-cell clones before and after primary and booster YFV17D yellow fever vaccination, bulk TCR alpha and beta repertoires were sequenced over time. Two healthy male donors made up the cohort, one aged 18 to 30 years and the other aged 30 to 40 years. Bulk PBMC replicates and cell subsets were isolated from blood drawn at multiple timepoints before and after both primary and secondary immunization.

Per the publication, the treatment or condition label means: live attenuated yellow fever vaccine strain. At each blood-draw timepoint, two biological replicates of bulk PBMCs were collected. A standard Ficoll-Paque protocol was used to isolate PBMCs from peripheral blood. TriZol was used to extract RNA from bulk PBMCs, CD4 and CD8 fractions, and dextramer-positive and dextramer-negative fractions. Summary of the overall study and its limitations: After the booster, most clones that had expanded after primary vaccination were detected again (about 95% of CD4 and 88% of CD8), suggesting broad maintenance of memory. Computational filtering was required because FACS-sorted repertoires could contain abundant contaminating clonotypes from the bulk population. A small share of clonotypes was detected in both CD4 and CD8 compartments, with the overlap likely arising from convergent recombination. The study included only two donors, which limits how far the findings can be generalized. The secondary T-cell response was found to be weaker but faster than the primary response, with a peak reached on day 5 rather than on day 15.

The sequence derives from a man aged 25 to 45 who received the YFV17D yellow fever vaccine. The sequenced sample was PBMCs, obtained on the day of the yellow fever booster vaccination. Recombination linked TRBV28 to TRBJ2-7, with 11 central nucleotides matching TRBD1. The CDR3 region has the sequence CASRTGGVDEQYF. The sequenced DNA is TGTGCCAGCCGGACAGGGGGCGTCGACGAGCAGTACTTC.